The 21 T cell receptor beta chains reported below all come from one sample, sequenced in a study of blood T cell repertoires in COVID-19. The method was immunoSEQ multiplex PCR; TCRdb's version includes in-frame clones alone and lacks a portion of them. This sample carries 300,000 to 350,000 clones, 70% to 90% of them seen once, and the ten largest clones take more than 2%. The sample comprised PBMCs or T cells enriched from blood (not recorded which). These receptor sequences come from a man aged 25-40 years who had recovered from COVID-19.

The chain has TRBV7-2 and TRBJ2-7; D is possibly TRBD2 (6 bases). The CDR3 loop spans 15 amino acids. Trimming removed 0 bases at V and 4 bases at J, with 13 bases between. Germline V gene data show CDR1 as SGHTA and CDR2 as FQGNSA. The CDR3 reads CASSLAMGGTYEQYF. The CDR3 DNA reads TGTGCCAGCAGCTTAGCGATGGGGGGTACGTACGAGCAGTACTTC.

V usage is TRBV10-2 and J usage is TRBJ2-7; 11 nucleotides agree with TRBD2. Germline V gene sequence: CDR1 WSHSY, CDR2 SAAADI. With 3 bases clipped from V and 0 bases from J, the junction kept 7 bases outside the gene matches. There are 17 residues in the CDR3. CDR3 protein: CASSELASGRNSYEQYF. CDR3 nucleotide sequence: TGCGCCAGCAGTGAATTGGCTAGCGGGAGGAACTCCTACGAGCAGTACTTC.

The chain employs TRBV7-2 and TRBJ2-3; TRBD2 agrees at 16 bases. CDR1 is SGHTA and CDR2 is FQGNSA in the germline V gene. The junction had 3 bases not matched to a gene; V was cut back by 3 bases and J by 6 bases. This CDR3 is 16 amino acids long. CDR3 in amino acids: CASSLGLAGGLDTQYF. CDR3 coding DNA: TGTGCCAGCAGCTTGGGACTAGCGGGGGGGCTTGATACGCAGTATTTT.

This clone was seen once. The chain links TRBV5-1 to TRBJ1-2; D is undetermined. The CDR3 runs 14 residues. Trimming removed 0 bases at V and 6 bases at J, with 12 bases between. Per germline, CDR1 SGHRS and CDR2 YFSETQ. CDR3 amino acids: CASSLASAADGYTF. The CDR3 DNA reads TGCGCCAGCAGCTTGGCTTCGGCCGCGGATGGCTACACCTTC.

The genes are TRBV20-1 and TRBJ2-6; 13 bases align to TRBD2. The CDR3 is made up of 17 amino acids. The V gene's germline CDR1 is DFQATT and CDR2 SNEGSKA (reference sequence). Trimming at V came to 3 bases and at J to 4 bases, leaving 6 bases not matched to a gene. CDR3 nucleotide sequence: TGCAGTGCTAGTCTACTAGCGGGGGGGTCAGGGGCCAACGTCCTGACTTTC. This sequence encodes CSASLLAGGSGANVLTF.

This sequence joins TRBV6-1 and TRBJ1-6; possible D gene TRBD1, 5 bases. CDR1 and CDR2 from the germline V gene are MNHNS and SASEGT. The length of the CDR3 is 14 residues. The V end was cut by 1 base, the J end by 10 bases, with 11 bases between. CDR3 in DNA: TGTGCCAGCAGTGAAGAGGAGGGACCGTCACCCCTCCACTTT. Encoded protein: CASSEEEGPSPLHF.

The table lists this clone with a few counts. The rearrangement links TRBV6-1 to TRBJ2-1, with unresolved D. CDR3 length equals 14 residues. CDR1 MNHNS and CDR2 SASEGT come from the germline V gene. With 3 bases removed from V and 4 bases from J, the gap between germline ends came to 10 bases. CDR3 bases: TGTGCCAGCAGTGATTTGGTAGCTTACAATGAGCAGTTCTTC. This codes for CASSDLVAYNEQFF.

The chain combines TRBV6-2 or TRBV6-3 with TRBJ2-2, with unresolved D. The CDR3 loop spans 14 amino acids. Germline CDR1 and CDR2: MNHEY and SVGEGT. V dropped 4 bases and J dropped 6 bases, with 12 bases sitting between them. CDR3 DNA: TGTGCCAGCAGTTTAACCGACTCCTCCGGGGAGCTGTTTTTT. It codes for CASSLTDSSGELFF.

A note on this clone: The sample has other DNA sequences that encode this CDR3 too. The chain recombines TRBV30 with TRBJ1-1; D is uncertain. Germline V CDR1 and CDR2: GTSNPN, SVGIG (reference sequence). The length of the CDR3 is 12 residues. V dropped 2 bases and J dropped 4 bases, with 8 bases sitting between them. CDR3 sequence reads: CAWSPGGTEAFF. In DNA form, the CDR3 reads TGTGCCTGGAGTCCGGGTGGCACTGAAGCTTTCTTT.

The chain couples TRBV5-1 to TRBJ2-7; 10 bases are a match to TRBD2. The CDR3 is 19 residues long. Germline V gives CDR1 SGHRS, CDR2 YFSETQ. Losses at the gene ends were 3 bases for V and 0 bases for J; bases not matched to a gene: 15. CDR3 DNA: TGCGCCAGCAGCTCCCCTACTCGACCTAGCGGGGGCCCCTCCTACGAGCAGTACTTC. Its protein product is CASSSPTRPSGGPSYEQYF.

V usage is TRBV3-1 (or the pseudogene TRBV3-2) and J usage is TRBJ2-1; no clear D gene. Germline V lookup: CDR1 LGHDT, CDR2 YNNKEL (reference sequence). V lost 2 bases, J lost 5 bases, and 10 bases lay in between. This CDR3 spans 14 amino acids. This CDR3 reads CASSQLDSDNEQFF. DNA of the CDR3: TGTGCCAGCAGCCAACTCGACTCAGACAATGAGCAGTTCTTC.

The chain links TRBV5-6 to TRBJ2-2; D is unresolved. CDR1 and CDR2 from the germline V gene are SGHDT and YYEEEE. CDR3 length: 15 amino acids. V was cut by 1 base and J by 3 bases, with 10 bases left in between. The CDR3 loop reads CASSLLGFHTGELFF. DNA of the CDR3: TGTGCCAGCAGCTTGTTGGGCTTCCACACCGGGGAGCTGTTTTTT.

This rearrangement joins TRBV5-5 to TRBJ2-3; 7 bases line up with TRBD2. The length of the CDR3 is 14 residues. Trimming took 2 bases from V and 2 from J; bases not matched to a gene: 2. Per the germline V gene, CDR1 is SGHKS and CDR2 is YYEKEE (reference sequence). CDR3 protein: CASSFLAVTDTQYF. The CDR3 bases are TGTGCCAGCAGCTTCCTAGCGGTCACAGATACGCAGTATTTT.

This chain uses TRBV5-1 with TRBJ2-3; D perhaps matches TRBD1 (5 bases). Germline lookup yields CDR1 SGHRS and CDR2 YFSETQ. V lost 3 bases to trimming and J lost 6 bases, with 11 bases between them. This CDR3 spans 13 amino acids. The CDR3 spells CASSSGFTDTQYF. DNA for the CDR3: TGCGCCAGCAGCTCAGGGTTTACGGATACGCAGTATTTT. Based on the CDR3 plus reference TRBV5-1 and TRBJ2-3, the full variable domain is KAGVTQTPRYLIKTRGQQVTLSCSPISGHRSVSWYQQTPGQGLQFLFEYFSETQRNKGNFPGRFSGRQFSNSRSEMNVSTLELGDSALYLCASSSGFTDTQYFGPGTRLTVL.

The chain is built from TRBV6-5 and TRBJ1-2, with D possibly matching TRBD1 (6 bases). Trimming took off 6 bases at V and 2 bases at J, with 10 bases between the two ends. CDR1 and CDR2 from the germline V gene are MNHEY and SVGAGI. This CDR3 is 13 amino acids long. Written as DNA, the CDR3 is TGTGCCAGCAGAAAGCAGGGGAACTATGGCTACACCTTC. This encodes CASRKQGNYGYTF.

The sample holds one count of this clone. DNA of the CDR3: TGCAGCGTAGAGAGGACTAGCGGGGGACTCTACAATGAGCAGTTCTTC. It specifies CSVERTSGGLYNEQFF. The V and J genes are TRBV29-1 and TRBJ2-1; 13 positions agree with TRBD2. V trimming: 6 bases; J trimming: 3 bases; junction bases outside the gene matches: 8. This CDR3 has 16 residues. Germline V CDR1 and CDR2: SQVTM, ANQGSEA.

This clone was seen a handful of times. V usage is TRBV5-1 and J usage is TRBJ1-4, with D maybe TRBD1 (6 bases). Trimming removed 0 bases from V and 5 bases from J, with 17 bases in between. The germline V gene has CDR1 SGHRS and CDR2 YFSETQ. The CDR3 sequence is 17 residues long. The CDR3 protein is CASSLAGGPGINEKLFF. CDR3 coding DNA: TGCGCCAGCAGCTTGGCCGGGGGGCCGGGAATAAATGAAAAACTGTTTTTT.

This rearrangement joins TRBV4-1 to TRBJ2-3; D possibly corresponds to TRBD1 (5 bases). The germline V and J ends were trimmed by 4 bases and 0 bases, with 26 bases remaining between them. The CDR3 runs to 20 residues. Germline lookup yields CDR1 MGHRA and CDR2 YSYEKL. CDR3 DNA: TGCGCCAGCAGCCCTAGACAGTCCCTCCGATTGTTCTCTAGCACAGATACGCAGTATTTT. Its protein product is CASSPRQSLRLFSSTDTQYF.

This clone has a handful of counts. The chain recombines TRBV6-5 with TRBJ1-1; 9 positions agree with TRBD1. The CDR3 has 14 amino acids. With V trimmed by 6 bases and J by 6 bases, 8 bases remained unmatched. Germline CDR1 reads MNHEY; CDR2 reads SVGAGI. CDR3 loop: CASSTGQGGPEAFF. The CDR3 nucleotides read TGTGCCAGCAGCACGGGACAGGGTGGACCTGAAGCTTTCTTT.

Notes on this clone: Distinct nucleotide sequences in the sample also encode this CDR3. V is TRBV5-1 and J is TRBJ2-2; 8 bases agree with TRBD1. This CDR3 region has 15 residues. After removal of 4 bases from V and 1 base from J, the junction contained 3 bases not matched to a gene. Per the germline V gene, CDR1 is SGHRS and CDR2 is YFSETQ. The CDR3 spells CASSPGQGNTGELFF. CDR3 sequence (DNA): TGCGCCAGCAGCCCAGGACAGGGGAACACCGGGGAGCTGTTTTTT.

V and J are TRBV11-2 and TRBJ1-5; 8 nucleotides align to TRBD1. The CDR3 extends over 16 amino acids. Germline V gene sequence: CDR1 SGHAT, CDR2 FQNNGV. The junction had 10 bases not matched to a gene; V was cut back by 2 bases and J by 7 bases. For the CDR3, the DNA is TGTGCCAGCAGCTTAAACTCCGCAGGGGGCGGCCAGCCCCAGCATTTT. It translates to CASSLNSAGGGQPQHF.